This T cell receptor (beta chain) was recovered during a study of cytomegalovirus exposure and HLA in healthy donors. Study context: T cells numbering approximately 170 million yielded 90 million to 140 million unique TCR beta sequences in an earlier analysis.

Comments on this clone: Its antigen is unknown.

It was with 60 Vbeta and 13 Jbeta primers that the PCR ran. Profiled with immunoSEQ multiplex PCR; TCRdb holds only in-frame clones, not every one. The table includes about 140,000 clones, 70% to 75% detected once. The CDR3 loop spans 12 amino acids. V was pared by 2 bases and J by 9 bases, with 9 bases between. Germline values: CDR1 SGDLS, CDR2 YYNGEE. General study findings and limits: Follow-up analysis found HLA locus-dependent TCR association rates, highest for DRB1 and lowest for HLA-C. Listed as cytomegalovirus-associated were roughly 180 TCR beta chains.

What was sequenced was PBMCs. V and J are TRBV9 and TRBJ2-1, with D maybe TRBD2 (7 bases). The clonotype comes from a human donor in good health. This chain's CDR3 is CASSVRGGEQFF. CDR3 DNA: TGTGCCAGCAGCGTGAGGGGGGGTGAGCAGTTCTTC.